This T cell receptor (beta chain) was obtained from a study of T cells after yellow fever vaccination. Background on the study: Fractions with few cells were prepared using SMART-Seq v4 Ultra Low Input. Study findings and constraints: Relatively few clonotypes were ones that appeared in both CD4 and CD8 compartments.

This CDR3 contains 13 residues. V was cut by 8 bases and J by 3 bases, with 11 bases left in between. This clonotype was counted at least ten times. The antigen is not known. TCRdb called the 5' RACE reads again in MiXCR, with one record for every CDR3 protein. The table includes about 340,000 distinct CDR3 sequences, approximately 4.2% detected once. The TCR comes from a man aged 18 to 30 who received the YFV17D yellow fever vaccine. The chain is built from TRBV12-3 or TRBV12-4 and TRBJ2-1; no clear D. Sample: PBMCs, taken 5 days after the yellow fever booster vaccination. CDR3 bases: TGTGCCAGCCAGGAGTTGAACTACAATGAGCAGTTCTTC. Translating it yields CASQELNYNEQFF.